The sample holds one count of the clone carrying this T cell receptor (beta chain). What it recognizes is unknown. This entry is derived from a study of cytotoxic CD8 clonotypes in ibrutinib-treated CLL. Study results and caveats: Treatment left the uncommon public clonotypes either contracted or stable in frequency.

Trimming pared 3 bases from V and 5 bases from J, leaving 11 bases between. The germline CDR1 and CDR2 sequences are LNHDA and SQIVND (reference sequence). The CDR3 runs 15 residues. Sequencing sought depths of 1 in 200,000 to 1 in 1 million T cells. The table came from immunoSEQ multiplex PCR; TCRdb's copy has only in-frame clones and leaves some out. The sample holds around 200,000 clones, about 75% seen once. The sample was PBMCs, taken after 12 months of ibrutinib treatment. This clonotype originated in a human donor with chronic lymphocytic leukemia. The chain is built from TRBV19 and TRBJ1-6; unclear D gene. In nucleotides, the CDR3 is TGTGCCAGTAGTATCTTGGGCCTTGATAATTCACCCCTCCACTTT. Its translation is CASSILGLDNSPLHF. Full variable domain (remainder filled in from reference TRBV19 and TRBJ1-6): DGGITQSPKYLFRKEGQNVTLSCEQNLNHDAMYWYRQDPGQGLRLIYYSQIVNDFQKGDIAEGYSVSREKKESFPLTVTSAQKNPTAFYLCASSILGLDNSPLHFGNGTRLTVT.